This entry lists 29 T cell receptor beta chains sequenced from one sample in a study of regulatory T cells in long-lasting Graves disease. Libraries of TCR beta came from iRepertoire HTBI primers plus Arm-PCR of CDR3 regions. TCRdb redid the calling of the multiplex PCR reads with MiXCR, one entry per CDR3 protein. The repertoire includes some 330,000 distinct CDR3 sequences, around 11% of them detected once, and 18% sits in the top ten. This sample's time point: newly diagnosed GD, antithyroid drugs for less than 3 months. The authors made the TCR library using RNA they extracted from PBMCs. This sample also belongs to another study, concerning T cells in Graves' hyperthyroidism and ophthalmopathy.

The specimen was peripheral blood mononuclear cells (PBMCs), collected at new diagnosis, from a patient treated with antithyroid drugs. These receptors were taken from a woman between 18 and 29 years old with Graves disease.

V gene TRBV6-2 or TRBV6-3 combines with J gene TRBJ2-7, with D unresolved. This CDR3 is 14 amino acids long. Trimming removed 0 bases from V and 6 bases from J, with 12 bases in between. Germline CDR1 MNHEY, CDR2 SVGEGT. The CDR3 region is CASSYSTSRCEQYV. CDR3 coding DNA: TGTGCCAGCAGTTACTCGACCTCTCGATGCGAGCAGTACGTC.

This clonotype was recorded a few times. Possible read error: a much larger clone is one base away. The chain employs TRBV14 and TRBJ1-1; 8 nucleotides align to TRBD1. Unmatched junction bases numbered 6, after V lost 9 bases and J lost 3 bases. Germline values: CDR1 SGHDN, CDR2 FVKESK. The length of the CDR3 is 13 residues. CDR3 residues: CASKGQVYTEAFF. DNA of the CDR3: TGTGCCAGTAAGGGACAGGTGTACACTGAAGCTTTCTTT.

There are many counts of this clonotype. V usage is TRBV7-9 and J usage is TRBJ2-3; 11 bases match TRBD2. This CDR3 region has 18 residues. The germline V gene has CDR1 SEHNR and CDR2 FQNEAQ (reference sequence). The V gene end was trimmed by 3 bases and the J gene end by 0 bases; junction bases not matched to a gene: 8. The CDR3 is CASSLIAGGRTSTDTQYF. DNA of the CDR3: TGTGCCAGCAGCTTGATAGCGGGGGGGAGAACTAGCACAGATACGCAGTATTTT.

This clonotype appeared many times. This chain links TRBV6-2 or TRBV6-3 with TRBJ1-1; tentative D call: TRBD1 (6 bases). CDR3 length: 13 amino acids. Trimming shortened V by 6 bases and J by 5 bases, and 13 bases separated the two germline ends. From germline, CDR1 is MNHEY and CDR2 SVGEGT. The CDR3: CASRELTGTEAFF. CDR3 coding DNA: TGTGCCAGCAGGGAGCTGACAGGAACTGAAGCTTTCTTT.

This clonotype was found many times. The genes are TRBV12-3 or TRBV12-4 and TRBJ2-7; 8 bases fit TRBD2. Trimming took 7 bases from V and 2 from J; bases not matched to a gene: 10. The CDR3 length is 15 residues. The CDR3 protein is CASTLSSGVPYEQYF. For the CDR3, the DNA is TGTGCCAGCACCTTGAGTAGCGGGGTCCCCTACGAGCAGTACTTC.

In this sample, this clonotype turned up a few times. This chain joins TRBV20-1 and TRBJ2-7; 7 bases line up with TRBD1. V lost 5 bases and J lost 12; bases outside the gene matches: 10. Looked up from germline, CDR1 is DFQATT and CDR2 is SNEGSKA (reference sequence). This CDR3 is 11 amino acids long. The CDR3 region has the DNA TGCAGTGCTTGGAGTCAGGGGGTGCCGTACGTC. Protein: CSAWSQGVPYV.

This clonotype was seen a handful of times. This chain links TRBV5-4 with TRBJ2-3; D not resolved. CDR3 length: 15 amino acids. CDR1 and CDR2 (germline): SGHNT, YYREEE (reference sequence). V lost 6 bases, J lost 0 bases, and 14 bases lay in between. CDR3 DNA sequence: TGTGCCAGCACCGAGTGGGAAGGAAGCACAGATACGCAGTATTTT. Its translation is CASTEWEGSTDTQYF.

This clonotype has at least ten counts. The V gene is TRBV28, the J gene TRBJ2-5; possible D gene TRBD2, 5 bases. CDR3 length: 14 amino acids. The V gene's germline CDR1 is MDHEN and CDR2 SYDVKM. The germline V and J ends were trimmed by 6 bases and 4 bases, with 15 bases remaining between them. The CDR3 is CASSSSGVPETQYF. The CDR3, as DNA: TGTGCCAGCAGCTCCTCCGGGGTCCCAGAGACCCAGTACTTC.

This clonotype was seen repeatedly, ten times or more. Germline and junction disagree at one end, which may indicate a read error. This rearrangement joins TRBV18 to TRBJ2-1; D may be TRBD2 (6 bases). The length of the CDR3 is 15 residues. Germline CDR1 is KGHSH and CDR2 is LQKENI. CDR3 region: CASSPRLVGDNEQFF. CDR3 bases: TGTGCCAGCTCGCCACGACTAGTCGGGGACAATGAGCAGTTCTTC.

This clonotype has ten or more counts. V usage is TRBV12-3 or TRBV12-4 and J usage is TRBJ1-3; 7 bases align to TRBD1. V dropped 7 bases and J dropped 4; count of bases not matched to a gene: 10. The CDR3 runs to 15 residues. The CDR3 DNA follows: TGTGCCAGCATAAGCGACGGACAGGTCGGAAACACCATATATTTT. This sequence encodes CASISDGQVGNTIYF.

This clonotype was recorded at least ten times. J is TRBJ2-1 and V is TRBV11-2; TRBD2 agrees at 10 bases. The junction had 2 bases not matched to a gene; V was cut back by 2 bases and J by 7 bases. This CDR3 is built from 14 residues. CDR1 and CDR2 from the germline V gene are SGHAT and FQNNGV. Here the CDR3 reads CASSLTSGKNEQFF. As DNA, the CDR3 is TGTGCCAGCAGCTTAACTAGCGGGAAGAATGAGCAGTTCTTC.

This clonotype was recorded at least ten times. This chain links TRBV27 with TRBJ2-7, with D maybe TRBD2 (5 bases). The CDR3 runs 15 residues. The germline V and J ends were trimmed by 4 bases and 1 base, with 14 bases remaining between them. CDR1 MNHEY and CDR2 SMNVEV come from the germline V gene (reference sequence). The CDR3 nucleotides read TGTGCCAGCAGTTCCCTCCTGACTATTTCCTACGAGCAGTACTTC. Encoded protein: CASSSLLTISYEQYF.

This clonotype was seen many times. The genes are TRBV7-9 and TRBJ1-1; 7 nucleotides line up with TRBD1. Losses at the gene ends were 8 bases for V and 2 bases for J; bases not matched to a gene: 11. CDR1 and CDR2 (germline): SEHNR, FQNEAQ (reference sequence). The CDR3 is 15 residues long. The CDR3 DNA follows: TGTGCCAGCCCCTTCTGGGAGGGGGCCAACACTGAAGCTTTCTTT. Amino acid sequence: CASPFWEGANTEAFF.

To note about this clonotype: An end of the junction differs from the germline gene, which may be a read error. V usage is TRBV24-1 and J usage is TRBJ2-1; 12 bases map to TRBD2. This CDR3 spans 21 amino acids. The germline CDR1 and CDR2 sequences are KGHDR and SFDVKD. The CDR3 region has the DNA TGTACCGAGTACTGGTCGGGATGGACTAGCGGGGAGCCTTTGGACTACAATGAGCCGTTCTTC. It yields the protein CTEYWSGWTSGEPLDYNEPFF.

This sequence joins TRBV2 and TRBJ2-1; D might be TRBD1 (5 bases). V was shortened by 2 bases and J by 5 bases, with 13 bases between the two germline ends. The CDR3 is made up of 15 amino acids. Germline V gives CDR1 SNHLY, CDR2 FYNNEI. As DNA, the CDR3 is TGTGCCAGCAGTGAACAGGGCTTTTATCACAATGAGCAGTTCTTC. Translating gives CASSEQGFYHNEQFF.

This clonotype was picked up many times. The chain has TRBV20-1 and TRBJ2-3; D is ambiguous. Germline-derived CDR1 and CDR2 are DFQATT and SNEGSKA (reference sequence). This CDR3 contains 12 residues. The ends were cut back, 3 bases at V and 0 bases at J, with 4 bases in the middle. CDR3 coding DNA: TGCAGTGCTAGCCCCAGCACAGATACGCAGTATTTT. Translated: CSASPSTDTQYF.

This clonotype was seen repeatedly, ten times or more. The chain couples TRBV28 to TRBJ2-7; 7 bases map to TRBD1. Germline V CDR1 and CDR2: MDHEN, SYDVKM. V shed 6 bases and J 7 bases; nucleotides not matched to a gene: 9. The CDR3 has 13 amino acids. In DNA form, the CDR3 reads TGTGCCAGCAGCGAGGTAGGGGGCCCTGAGCAGTACTTC. Translation gives CASSEVGGPEQYF.

This clonotype came up many times. The rearrangement links TRBV12-3 or TRBV12-4 to TRBJ2-3, with 12 bases matching TRBD2. Trimming at V came to 4 bases and at J to 4 bases, leaving 3 bases not matched to a gene. This CDR3 is built from 15 residues. This CDR3 is CASSWPSGRADTQYF. The CDR3 region has the DNA TGTGCCAGCAGTTGGCCTAGCGGGAGGGCAGATACGCAGTATTTT.

In this sample, this clonotype turned up many times. The chain has TRBV6-1 and TRBJ1-1; possibly TRBD1 for D (6 bases). There are 13 residues in the CDR3. CDR1 MNHNS and CDR2 SASEGT come from the germline V gene. The V end was cut by 5 bases, the J end by 10 bases, with 17 bases between. CDR3 loop: CASSTGYPLAAFF. The CDR3 bases are TGTGCCAGCAGTACAGGGTATCCCCTTGCAGCTTTCTTT.

This clonotype was picked up many times. V is TRBV28 and J is TRBJ2-5; a possible D gene is TRBD1 (6 bases). Per germline, CDR1 MDHEN and CDR2 SYDVKM. Trimming removed 6 bases at V and 2 bases at J, with 16 bases between. The CDR3 totals 15 residues. The DNA for the CDR3 is TGTGCCAGCAGCCCGGGTAGGACAGCACAAGAGACCCAGTACTTC. This gives the protein CASSPGRTAQETQYF.

This clonotype has only a few counts. The gene calls are TRBV30 and TRBJ2-7; no clear D gene. Germline V gene lookup returns CDR1 GTSNPN and CDR2 SVGIG (reference sequence). The ends were cut back, 1 base at V and 6 bases at J, with 16 bases in the middle. The CDR3 covers 14 residues. For the CDR3, the DNA is TGTGCCTGGAGTGCACGGGCCCTCGGCAGCGAGCAGTACGTC. Amino acids: CAWSARALGSEQYV.

This clonotype was detected many times. A read error may account for a junction end that differs from germline. This CDR3 reads CAGSYPTSGRGELFF. Here the CDR3 DNA reads TGTGCCGGCAGTTACCCGACTAGCGGGAGGGGGGAGCTGTTTTTT. The chain carries TRBV6-9 and TRBJ2-2; 13 bases match TRBD2. The CDR3 has 15 residues. Per the germline V gene, CDR1 is MNHGY and CDR2 is SVAAGI.

This clonotype was detected ten times or more. The chain has TRBV19 and TRBJ2-5; 7 bases fit TRBD1. CDR3 length: 15 amino acids. The ends lost 6 bases at V and 1 base at J; junction bases unmatched: 8. Germline-derived CDR1 and CDR2 are LNHDA and SQIVND (reference sequence). CDR3: CASSSPRDSQETQYF. DNA for the CDR3: TGTGCCAGTAGCTCCCCCCGGGACAGCCAAGAGACCCAGTACTTC.

This clonotype was detected many times. J is TRBJ1-2 and V is TRBV12-5; D gene ambiguous. V was cut by 0 bases and J by 3 bases, with 14 bases left in between. The CDR3 sequence is 16 residues long. CDR1 and CDR2 (germline): LGHNT, FRNRAP. The CDR3 DNA sequence: TGTGCTAGTGGTTTGGTTCTCGGGAGAAGCGACTATGGCTACACCTTC. It codes for CASGLVLGRSDYGYTF. Supplemented by reference TRBV12-5 and TRBJ1-2, the full variable domain reads DARVTQTPRHKVTEMGQEVTMRCQPILGHNTVFWYRQTMMQGLELLAYFRNRAPLDDSGMPKDRFSAEMPDATLATLKIQPSEPRDSAVYFCASGLVLGRSDYGYTFGSGTRLTVV.

The V and J genes are TRBV20-1 and TRBJ2-7; D ambiguous. The ends were cut back, 3 bases at V and 0 bases at J, with 6 bases in the middle. The CDR3 is made up of 12 amino acids. Germline V CDR1 and CDR2: DFQATT, SNEGSKA (reference sequence). This chain's CDR3 is CSASNPSYEQYF. The CDR3 DNA reads TGCAGTGCTAGTAACCCCTCCTACGAGCAGTACTTC.

This clonotype was counted many times. The chain carries TRBV4-2 and TRBJ2-1, with D perhaps assigned TRBD1 or TRBD2 (5 bases each). Between the trimmed V and J ends, which lost 0 bases and 6 bases, there was a span of 15 bases. Germline V gene sequence: CDR1 LGHNA, CDR2 YNFKEQ. The CDR3 loop spans 16 amino acids. The CDR3 reads CASSQEQWGSGNEQFF. CDR3 in DNA: TGTGCCAGCAGCCAAGAGCAGTGGGGGAGTGGCAATGAGCAGTTCTTC.

This clonotype showed up just a few times. V gene TRBV7-9 combines with J gene TRBJ2-5; TRBD2 is a possible D gene (5 bases). This CDR3 has 16 amino acids. V shed 6 bases and J shed 0 bases, with 17 bases lying between them. The germline gives CDR1 SEHNR, CDR2 FQNEAQ (reference sequence). The CDR3 spells CASRPILGSDQETQYF. Here the CDR3 DNA reads TGTGCCAGCAGGCCTATTTTAGGGAGCGACCAAGAGACCCAGTACTTC.

This clonotype was counted ten times or more. The chain carries TRBV24-1 and TRBJ2-1; TRBD2 might be the D (6 bases). Per the germline V gene, CDR1 is KGHDR and CDR2 is SFDVKD. V was clipped by 0 bases and J by 0 bases, with 14 bases between them. The CDR3 runs 18 residues. CDR3 sequence reads: CATSDLDPGTASYNEQFF. CDR3 nucleotides: TGTGCCACCAGTGATTTGGACCCCGGGACTGCCTCCTACAATGAGCAGTTCTTC.

The sample holds a few counts of this clonotype. The rearrangement links TRBV7-9 to TRBJ1-2, with 9 bases fitting TRBD1. The CDR3 runs 18 residues. Losses at the gene ends were 5 bases for V and 3 bases for J; bases not matched to a gene: 16. In germline, CDR1 is SEHNR, CDR2 FQNEAQ (reference sequence). The CDR3 coding sequence is TGTGCCAGCAGCCGAACAGGGGGCAACAGTAGGATGGACTATGGCTACACCTTC. Translation: CASSRTGGNSRMDYGYTF.